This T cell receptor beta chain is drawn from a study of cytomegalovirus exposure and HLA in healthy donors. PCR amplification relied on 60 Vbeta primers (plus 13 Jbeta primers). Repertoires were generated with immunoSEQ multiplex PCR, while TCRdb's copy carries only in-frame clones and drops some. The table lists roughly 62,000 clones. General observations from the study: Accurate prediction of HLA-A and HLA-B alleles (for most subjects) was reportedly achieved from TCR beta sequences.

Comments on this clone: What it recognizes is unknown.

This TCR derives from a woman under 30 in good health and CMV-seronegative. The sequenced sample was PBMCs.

CDR3 residues: CASRPDEGTGGAFF. The CDR3, as DNA: TGTGCCAGCAGGCCCGACGAAGGAACAGGGGGAGCTTTCTTT. This chain links TRBV4-2 with TRBJ1-1; 8 nucleotides agree with TRBD1. The CDR3 runs 14 residues. Trimming cost V 6 bases and J 10 bases; bases outside gene matches: 13. The germline gives CDR1 LGHNA, CDR2 YNFKEQ.